This TCR beta chain was observed in a study of T cell responses to AZD1222 COVID-19 vaccine. V lost 7 bases, J lost 4 bases, and 7 bases lay in between. The length of the CDR3 is 12 residues. Germline loops: CDR1 KGHDR, CDR2 SFDVKD. This clone was observed once. In the same sample, other DNA sequences code for this CDR3. Clones were read by immunoSEQ multiplex PCR, and TCRdb kept only the in-frame ones, dropping some. Found here are roughly 80,000 clones, around 90% of them singletons; the top ten hold approximately 5.4%. The sequence was collected from an adult in good health. This chain uses TRBV24-1 with TRBJ2-1; D may correspond to TRBD1 or TRBD2 (5 bases each). The sample in question was peripheral blood, obtained on day 0 of AZD1222 vaccination. In DNA, the CDR3 is TGTGCCACCAGGGGACCTTACAATGAGCAGTTCTTC. Translating gives CATRGPYNEQFF.